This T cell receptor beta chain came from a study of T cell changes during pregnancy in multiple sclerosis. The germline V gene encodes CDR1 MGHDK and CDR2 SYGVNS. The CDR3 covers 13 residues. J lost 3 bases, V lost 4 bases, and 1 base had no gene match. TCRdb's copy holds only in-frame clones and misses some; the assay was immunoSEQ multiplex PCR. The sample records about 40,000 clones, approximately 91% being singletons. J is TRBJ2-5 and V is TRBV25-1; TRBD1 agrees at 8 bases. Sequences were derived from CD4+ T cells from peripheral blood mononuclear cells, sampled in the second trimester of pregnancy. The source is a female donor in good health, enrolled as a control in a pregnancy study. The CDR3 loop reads CASSGDRKETQYF. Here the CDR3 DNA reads TGTGCCAGCAGTGGGGACAGGAAAGAGACCCAGTACTTC.